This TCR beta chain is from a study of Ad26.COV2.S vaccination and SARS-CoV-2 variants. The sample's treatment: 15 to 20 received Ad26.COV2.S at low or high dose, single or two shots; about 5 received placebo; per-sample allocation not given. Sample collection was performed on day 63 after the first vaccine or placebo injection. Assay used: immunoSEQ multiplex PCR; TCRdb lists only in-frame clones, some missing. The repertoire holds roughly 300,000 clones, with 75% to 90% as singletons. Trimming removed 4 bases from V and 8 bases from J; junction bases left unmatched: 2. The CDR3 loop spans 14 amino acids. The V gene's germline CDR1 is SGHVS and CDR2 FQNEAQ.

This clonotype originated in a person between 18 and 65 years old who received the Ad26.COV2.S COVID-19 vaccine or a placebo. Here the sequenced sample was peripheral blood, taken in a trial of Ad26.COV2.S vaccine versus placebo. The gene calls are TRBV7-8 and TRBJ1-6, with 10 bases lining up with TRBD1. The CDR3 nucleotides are TGTGCCAGCAGCTCGGACAGGGGGGATTCACCCCTCCACTTT. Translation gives CASSSDRGDSPLHF.